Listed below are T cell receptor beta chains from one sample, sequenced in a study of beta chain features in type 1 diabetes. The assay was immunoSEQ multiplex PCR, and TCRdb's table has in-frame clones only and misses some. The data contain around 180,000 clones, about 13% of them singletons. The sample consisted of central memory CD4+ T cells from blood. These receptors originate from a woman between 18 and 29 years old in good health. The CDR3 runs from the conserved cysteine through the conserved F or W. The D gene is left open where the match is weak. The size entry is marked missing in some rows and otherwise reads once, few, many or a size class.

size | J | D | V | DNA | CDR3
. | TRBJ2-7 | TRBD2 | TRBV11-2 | TGTGCCAGCAGCTCGCGACTAGCGGGAGTTGGAGAGCAGTACTTC | CASSSRLAGVGEQYF
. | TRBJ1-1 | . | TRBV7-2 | TGTGCCAGCAGCTCGCAGGGCACGAACACTGAAGCTTTCTTT | CASSSQGTNTEAFF
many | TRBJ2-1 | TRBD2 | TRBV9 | TGTGCCAGCAGCGATCGTTCTAGCGGGAGGATTCCCTACCGATCCTACAATGAGCAGTTCTTC | CASSDRSSGRIPYRSYNEQFF
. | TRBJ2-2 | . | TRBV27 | TGTGCCAGCAAGCGGTCCGGGGAGCTGTTTTTT | CASKRSGELFF
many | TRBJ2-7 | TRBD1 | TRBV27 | TGTGCCAGCAGTCCAGGACAGGGTACCTACGAGCAGTACTTC | CASSPGQGTYEQYF
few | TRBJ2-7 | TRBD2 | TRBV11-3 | TGTGCCAGCAGCCCTAACGCGGGAGGGAGCTACGAGCAGTACTTC | CASSPNAGGSYEQYF
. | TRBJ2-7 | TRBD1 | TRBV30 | TGTGCCTGGAGTGTGCCCGGGACAGTATTCTTCTTC | CAWSVPGTVFFF
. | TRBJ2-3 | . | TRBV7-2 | TGTGCCAGCAGCCCCGGGGATTTGCAGTATTTT | CASSPGDLQYF
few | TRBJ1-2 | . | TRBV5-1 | TGCGCCAGCAGCTTGGGTACGGAGGGAGGATATGGCTACACCTTC | CASSLGTEGGYGYTF
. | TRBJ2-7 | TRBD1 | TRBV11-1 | TGTGCCAGCAGCTTTGGGACAGGGGCCCCAATGCGCGAGCAGTACTTC | CASSFGTGAPMREQYF
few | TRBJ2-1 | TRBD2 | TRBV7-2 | TGTGCCAGCAACAAAAGACTAGCGGGAGGGATAGGAAATGAGCAGTTCTTC | CASNKRLAGGIGNEQFF
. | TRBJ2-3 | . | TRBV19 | TGTGCCAGTAGTCGCGCGGATACGCAGTATTTT | CASSRADTQYF
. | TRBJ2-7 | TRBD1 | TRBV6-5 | TGTGCCAGCAGTGGGGACAGGGGCTACGAGCAGTACTTC | CASSGDRGYEQYF
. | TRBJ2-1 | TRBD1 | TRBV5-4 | TGTGCCAGCAGCTTGGCAGGGGGCTTGAGTGTTGAGCAGTTCTTC | CASSLAGGLSVEQFF
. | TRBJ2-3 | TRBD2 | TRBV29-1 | TGCAGCGTTGAGCGGGAGTTAGATACGCAGTATTTT | CSVERELDTQYF
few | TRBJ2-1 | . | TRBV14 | TGTGCCAGCAGCCAAGGTTTCGACAATGAGCAGTTCTTC | CASSQGFDNEQFF
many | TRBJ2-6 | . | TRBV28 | TGTGCCAGCAGTTCCGGGTCTGGGGCCAACGTCCTGACTTTC | CASSSGSGANVLTF
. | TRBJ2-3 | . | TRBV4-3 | TGCGCCAGCAGCCAAGAAAGAGCTACAGATACGCAGTATTTT | CASSQERATDTQYF
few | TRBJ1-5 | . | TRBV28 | TGTGCCAGCAGTTTGGCGGGGGGGAGCAATCAGCCCCAGCATTTT | CASSLAGGSNQPQHF
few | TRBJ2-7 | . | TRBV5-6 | TGTGCCAGCAGCCTACTCCGGCAGAGGTGGAGGGACCACGAGCAGTACTTC | CASSLLRQRWRDHEQYF
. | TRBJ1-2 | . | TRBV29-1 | TGCAGCGTTGAAGTCGCTAACTATGGCTACACCTTC | CSVEVANYGYTF
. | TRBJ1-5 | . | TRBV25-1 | TGTGCCAGCAAACAACAGGGCTATAGCAATCAGCCCCAGCATTTT | CASKQQGYSNQPQHF
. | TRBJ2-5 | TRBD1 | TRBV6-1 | TGTGCCAGCAGGGACAGGGGGTACCAAGAGACCCAGTACTTC | CASRDRGYQETQYF
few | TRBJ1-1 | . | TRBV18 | TGTGCCAGCTCACCAGCCGGGAGGAACACTGAAGCTTTCTTT | CASSPAGRNTEAFF
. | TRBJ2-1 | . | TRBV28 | TGTGCCAGCAGTTCCTCCAACAGAGACAATGAGCAGTTCTTC | CASSSSNRDNEQFF
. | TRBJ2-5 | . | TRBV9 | TGTGCCAGTACGAACCCGGGACACCTGCCGGAGACCCAGTACTTC | CASTNPGHLPETQYF
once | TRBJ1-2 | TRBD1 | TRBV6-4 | TGTGCCAGCAGTGACCCGACAGGGGGCTACTATGGCTACACCTTC | CASSDPTGGYYGYTF
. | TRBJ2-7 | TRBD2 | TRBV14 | TGTGCCAGCAGCCAAGTTTCAGGACTAGCGGGAGGGCCCTCCTACGAGCAGTACTTC | CASSQVSGLAGGPSYEQYF
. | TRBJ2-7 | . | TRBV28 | TGTGCCAGCAAGTTTGGGGGCTACTACGAGCAGTACTTC | CASKFGGYYEQYF
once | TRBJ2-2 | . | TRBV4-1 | TGCGCCAGCAGCCAACCCAGAGGGATTTCCAACACCGGGGAGCTGTTTTTT | CASSQPRGISNTGELFF
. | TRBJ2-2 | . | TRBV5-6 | TGTGCCAGCAGCTTGACGGGGGGCAGTGACGGGGAGCTGTTTTTT | CASSLTGGSDGELFF
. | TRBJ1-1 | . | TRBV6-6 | TGTGCCAGCAGCCGAACCTTCCAGGGAATACCTGAAGCTTTCTTT | CASSRTFQGIPEAFF